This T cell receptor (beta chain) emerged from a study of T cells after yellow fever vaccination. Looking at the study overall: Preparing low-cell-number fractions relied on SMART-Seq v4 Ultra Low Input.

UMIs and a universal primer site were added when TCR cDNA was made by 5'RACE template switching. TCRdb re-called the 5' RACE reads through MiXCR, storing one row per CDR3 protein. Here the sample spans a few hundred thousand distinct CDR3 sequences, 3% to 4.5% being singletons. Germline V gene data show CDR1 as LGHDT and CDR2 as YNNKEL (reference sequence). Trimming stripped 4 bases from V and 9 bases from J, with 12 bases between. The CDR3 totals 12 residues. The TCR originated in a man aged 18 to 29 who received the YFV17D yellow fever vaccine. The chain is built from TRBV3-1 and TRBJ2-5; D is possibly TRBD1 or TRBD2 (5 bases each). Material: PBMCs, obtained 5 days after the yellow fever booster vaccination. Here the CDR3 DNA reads TGTGCCAGCAGCCCCCGGGTGGGGGCCCAGTACTTC. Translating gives CASSPRVGAQYF.